This T cell receptor (beta chain) was sequenced in a study of shared clonotypes between healthy human individuals. This clone came up a few times. Clones were sequenced by immunoSEQ multiplex PCR, and TCRdb holds only the in-frame ones, with some missing. The profile covers over 400,000 clones, with approximately 82% appearing a single time and approximately 12% taken by the ten largest. V was cut by 7 bases and J by 2 bases, with 23 bases left in between. CDR1 and CDR2 (germline): LNHDA, SQIVND (reference sequence). The CDR3 covers 17 residues. The specimen was PBMCs. The clonotype originates from a woman between 40 and 55 years old in good health. Some clones in this sample may be carry-over from other donors' samples. This rearrangement joins TRBV19 to TRBJ1-1; D is perhaps TRBD1 (6 bases). CDR3 sequence: CASNTDRNRIFNTEAFF. The CDR3 coding sequence is TGTGCCAGTAACACGGACAGAAATCGGATCTTTAACACTGAAGCTTTCTTT.